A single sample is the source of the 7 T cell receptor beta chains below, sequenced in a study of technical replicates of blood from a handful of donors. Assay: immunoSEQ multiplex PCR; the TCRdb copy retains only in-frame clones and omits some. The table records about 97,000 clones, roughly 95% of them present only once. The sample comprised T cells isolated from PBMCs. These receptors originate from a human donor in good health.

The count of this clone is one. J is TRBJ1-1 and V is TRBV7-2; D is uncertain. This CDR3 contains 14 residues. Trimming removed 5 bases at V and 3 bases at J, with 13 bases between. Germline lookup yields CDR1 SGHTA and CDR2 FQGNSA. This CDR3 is CASSPVGPDTEAFF. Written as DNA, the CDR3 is TGTGCCAGCAGCCCCGTTGGGCCGGACACTGAAGCTTTCTTT. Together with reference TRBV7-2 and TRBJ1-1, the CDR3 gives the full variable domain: GAGVSQSPSNKVTEKGKDVELRCDPISGHTALYWYRQSLGQGLEFLIYFQGNSAPDKSGLPSDRFSAERTGGSVSTLTIQRTQQEDSAVYLCASSPVGPDTEAFFGQGTRLTVV.

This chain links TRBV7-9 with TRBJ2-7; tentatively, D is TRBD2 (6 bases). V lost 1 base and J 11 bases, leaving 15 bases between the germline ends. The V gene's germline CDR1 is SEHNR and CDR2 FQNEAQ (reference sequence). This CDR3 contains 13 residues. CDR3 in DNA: TGTGCCAGCAGCTTAGTGAGTTCGGGGGTTGAGTACTTC. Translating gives CASSLVSSGVEYF.

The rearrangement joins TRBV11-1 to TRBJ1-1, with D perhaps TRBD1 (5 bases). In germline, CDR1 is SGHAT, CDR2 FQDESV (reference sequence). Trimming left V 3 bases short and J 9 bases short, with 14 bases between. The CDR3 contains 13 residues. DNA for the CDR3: TGTGCCAGCAGCTTCGGGGGACGGGGACAAGCTTTCTTT. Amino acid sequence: CASSFGGRGQAFF. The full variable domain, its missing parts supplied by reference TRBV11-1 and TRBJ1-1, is EAEVAQSPRYKITEKSQAVAFWCDPISGHATLYWYRQILGQGPELLVQFQDESVVDDSQLPKDRFSAERLKGVDSTLKIQPAELGDSAMYLCASSFGGRGQAFFGQGTRLTVV.

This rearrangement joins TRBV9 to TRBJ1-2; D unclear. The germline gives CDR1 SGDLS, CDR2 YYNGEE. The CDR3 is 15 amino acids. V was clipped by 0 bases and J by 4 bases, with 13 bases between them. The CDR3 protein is CASSVAGMAGYGYTF. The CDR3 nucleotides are TGTGCCAGCAGCGTAGCCGGAATGGCGGGCTATGGCTACACCTTC.

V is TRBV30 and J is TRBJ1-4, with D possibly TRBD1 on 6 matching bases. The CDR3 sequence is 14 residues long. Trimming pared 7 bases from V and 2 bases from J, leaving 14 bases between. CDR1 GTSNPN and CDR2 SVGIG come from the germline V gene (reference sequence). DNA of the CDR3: TGTGCCTTGGAACCTCAGGGGACTAATGAAAAACTGTTTTTT. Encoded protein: CALEPQGTNEKLFF.

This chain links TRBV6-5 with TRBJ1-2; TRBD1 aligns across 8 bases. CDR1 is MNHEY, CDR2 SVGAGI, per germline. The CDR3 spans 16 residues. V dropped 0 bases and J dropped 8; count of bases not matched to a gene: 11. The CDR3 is CASSYSQGARVFGYTF. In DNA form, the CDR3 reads TGTGCCAGCAGTTACTCCCAGGGGGCGCGGGTGTTCGGCTACACCTTC.

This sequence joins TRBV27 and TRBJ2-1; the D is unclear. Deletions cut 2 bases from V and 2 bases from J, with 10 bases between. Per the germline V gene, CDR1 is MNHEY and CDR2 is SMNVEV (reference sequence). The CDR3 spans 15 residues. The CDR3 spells CASSLGDPTYNEQFF. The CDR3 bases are TGTGCCAGCAGTTTAGGAGACCCGACCTACAATGAGCAGTTCTTC.